Each of the 26 T cell receptor beta chains below was sequenced from the same sample in a study of long-term antiretroviral therapy in people with HIV. Runs used v3.0 of the immunoSEQ assay and were done at survey level. Using immunoSEQ multiplex PCR, the repertoire was profiled, and TCRdb retains in-frame clones only, with some absent. The table includes 23,000 or so clones, roughly four fifths detected once. The source was unsorted PBMCs, collected 0.4 years after starting antiretroviral therapy. These receptors all stem from a man aged 45-60 years with HIV.

The rearrangement joins TRBV10-1 to TRBJ2-5, with a tentative D call TRBD2 (6 bases). The CDR3 totals 16 residues. Deletions cut 5 bases from V and 2 bases from J, with 18 bases between. Germline assignment: CDR1 WNHNN and CDR2 SYGVQD (reference sequence). This CDR3 is CASSPVPGLLQETQYF. The CDR3 nucleotides read TGCGCCAGCAGTCCCGTTCCGGGACTCCTTCAAGAGACCCAGTACTTC.

The chain employs TRBV28 and TRBJ1-1; the D gene is possibly TRBD1 (5 bases). The CDR3 runs 15 residues. Trimming took off 5 bases at V and 5 bases at J, with 18 bases between the two ends. Germline V gives CDR1 MDHEN, CDR2 SYDVKM. The CDR3 spells CASSTPGMGGTEAFF. The CDR3 nucleotides read TGTGCCAGCAGTACCCCAGGGATGGGAGGTACTGAAGCTTTCTTT.

This rearrangement joins TRBV28 to TRBJ1-2; possible D gene TRBD1, 5 bases. Germline-derived CDR1 and CDR2 are MDHEN and SYDVKM. This CDR3 region has 12 residues. V was trimmed by 5 bases and J by 8 bases, leaving 12 bases between them. CDR3 coding DNA: TGTGCCAGCAGTACTGGGGCGGGAGGCTACACCTTC. Residues: CASSTGAGGYTF.

This rearrangement joins TRBV4-3 to TRBJ1-2; no firm D call. Trimming cost V 0 bases and J 2 bases, with 10 bases left between them. Germline-derived CDR1 and CDR2 are LGHNA and YSLEER. CDR3 length equals 15 residues. CDR3 region: CASSQDPSTNYGYTF. The CDR3 DNA sequence: TGCGCCAGCAGCCAAGACCCGTCGACCAACTATGGCTACACCTTC.

The chain links TRBV28 to TRBJ1-5, with TRBD1 identical over 7 bases. CDR3 length: 13 residues. CDR1 and CDR2 from the germline V gene are MDHEN and SYDVKM. The V gene end was trimmed by 2 bases and the J gene end by 7 bases; junction bases not matched to a gene: 2. The CDR3 DNA follows: TGTGCCAGCAGTTTAGACAGGGTACAGCCCCAGCATTTT. It codes for CASSLDRVQPQHF.

The chain uses TRBV11-3 and TRBJ2-1; a weak D match, TRBD2 (7 bases). The V end was cut by 3 bases, the J end by 10 bases, with 16 bases between. The germline gives CDR1 SGHNT, CDR2 YENEEA. The CDR3 contains 14 residues. The CDR3 DNA sequence: TGTGCCAGCAGCTTCGGGAGGACCGGGACAGAGCAGTTCTTC. As protein: CASSFGRTGTEQFF. Full variable domain (remainder filled in from reference TRBV11-3 and TRBJ2-1): EAGVVQSPRYKIIEKKQPVAFWCNPISGHNTLYWYLQNLGQGPELLIRYENEEAVDDSQLPKDRFSAERLKGVDSTLKIQPAELGDSAVYLCASSFGRTGTEQFFGPGTRLTVL.

The chain employs TRBV10-3 and TRBJ2-3; 7 bases are a match to TRBD1. The trim removed 6 bases at V and 6 bases at J, leaving 12 bases unmatched. CDR3 size: 15 residues. Germline CDR1 and CDR2: ENHRY and SYGVKD. CDR3 loop: CAISGTAAQWDTQYF. CDR3 DNA sequence: TGTGCCATCAGCGGGACAGCCGCCCAATGGGATACGCAGTATTTT.

This clone was seen more than once but under ten times. The chain has TRBV4-1 and TRBJ1-2; TRBD1 might be the D (6 bases). The germline V gene has CDR1 MGHRA and CDR2 YSYEKL. V was trimmed by 6 bases and J by 6 bases, leaving 20 bases between them. This CDR3 spans 15 amino acids. CDR3 amino acids: CASSLDLLSGDGYTF. CDR3 in DNA: TGCGCCAGCAGTCTAGACTTACTGTCAGGGGATGGCTACACCTTC.

The rearrangement links TRBV19 to TRBJ1-2; D not certain. Trimming pared 2 bases from V and 0 bases from J, leaving 10 bases between. Germline CDR1 LNHDA, CDR2 SQIVND (reference sequence). The CDR3 runs 15 residues. CDR3 in amino acids: CASSIRVGTNYGYTF. For the CDR3, the DNA is TGTGCCAGTAGTATACGCGTGGGGACTAACTATGGCTACACCTTC. Based on the CDR3 plus reference TRBV19 and TRBJ1-2, the full variable domain is DGGITQSPKYLFRKEGQNVTLSCEQNLNHDAMYWYRQDPGQGLRLIYYSQIVNDFQKGDIAEGYSVSREKKESFPLTVTSAQKNPTAFYLCASSIRVGTNYGYTFGSGTRLTVV.

This clone has just one count. V gene TRBV15 combines with J gene TRBJ2-5; unclear D gene. The V end was cut by 0 bases, the J end by 5 bases, with 7 bases between. The CDR3 runs to 13 residues. Germline-derived CDR1 and CDR2 are LNHNV and YYDKDF (reference sequence). CDR3 nucleotide sequence: TGTGCCACCAGCAGAGATCGAAGGGAGACCCAGTACTTC. It encodes CATSRDRRETQYF.

The V and J genes are TRBV7-8 and TRBJ1-6, with unresolved D. Germline CDR1 reads SGHVS; CDR2 reads FQNEAQ. The CDR3 is 18 residues long. V was cut by 3 bases and J by 9 bases, with 24 bases left in between. The CDR3 DNA reads as TGTGCCAGCAGCTTCCTGGATAGAGGACTCCCTGGAGGTTCACCCCTCCACTTT. Translating it yields CASSFLDRGLPGGSPLHF.

This chain connects TRBV9 to TRBJ2-3; D unresolved. V lost 1 base, J lost 0 bases, and 3 bases lay in between. Germline loops: CDR1 SGDLS, CDR2 YYNGEE. The CDR3 has 13 amino acids. In nucleotides, the CDR3 is TGTGCCAGCAGCGTAACTAGCACAGATACGCAGTATTTT. Encoded protein: CASSVTSTDTQYF.

The V gene is TRBV28, the J gene TRBJ1-5, with D tentatively TRBD1 (6 bases). The CDR3 sequence is 17 residues long. Looked up from germline, CDR1 is MDHEN and CDR2 is SYDVKM. Between the trimmed V and J ends, which lost 4 bases and 0 bases, there was a span of 16 bases. CDR3 region: CASSWRYRVSSNQPQHF. In DNA, the CDR3 is TGTGCCAGCAGTTGGAGATACAGGGTATCTAGCAATCAGCCCCAGCATTTT.

This clone was detected only once. This chain joins TRBV11-2 and TRBJ2-7; the match to TRBD2 covers 9 bases. Trimming took 3 bases from V and 2 from J; bases not matched to a gene: 5. Germline CDR1 and CDR2: SGHAT and FQNNGV. The CDR3 length is 15 residues. CDR3 nucleotides: TGTGCCAGCAGCTTTGGTAGCGGGGGTCCCTACGAGCAGTACTTC. Translation: CASSFGSGGPYEQYF.

The chain uses TRBV4-3 and TRBJ2-1; 9 positions match TRBD1. The CDR3 runs to 15 residues. The V gene's germline CDR1 is LGHNA and CDR2 YSLEER. V lost 4 bases, J lost 7 bases, and 8 bases stayed unmatched. CDR3 amino acids: CASSRGTGSENEQFF. The CDR3 bases are TGCGCCAGCAGCCGCGGGACAGGGAGTGAGAATGAGCAGTTCTTC.

The chain links TRBV5-1 to TRBJ2-7; 7 nucleotides agree with TRBD1. Germline values: CDR1 SGHRS, CDR2 YFSETQ. The CDR3 spans 14 residues. Trimming took 4 bases from V and 5 from J; bases not matched to a gene: 9. CDR3 nucleotide sequence: TGCGCCAGCAGCGTCGCAGGGGGAAAAGACGAGCAGTACTTC. Translation gives CASSVAGGKDEQYF.

The V gene is TRBV28, the J gene TRBJ2-7; the D is unclear. V lost 3 bases and J 5 bases, leaving 17 bases between the germline ends. The CDR3 totals 15 residues. Germline CDR1 and CDR2: MDHEN and SYDVKM. CDR3 loop: CASSLLASPWDEQYF. As DNA, the CDR3 is TGTGCCAGCAGTTTGCTGGCATCCCCCTGGGACGAGCAGTACTTC.

The rearrangement joins TRBV18 to TRBJ2-3; no reliable D call. Germline V gene sequence: CDR1 KGHSH, CDR2 LQKENI. The CDR3 has 15 amino acids. V was trimmed by 0 bases and J by 4 bases, leaving 11 bases between them. The CDR3 reads CASSPPTAIPDTQYF. The CDR3 DNA sequence: TGTGCCAGCTCACCACCAACGGCTATCCCAGATACGCAGTATTTT.

The V gene is TRBV7-8, the J gene TRBJ2-7; 8 bases map to TRBD1. Germline lookup yields CDR1 SGHVS and CDR2 FQNEAQ. The CDR3 has 17 amino acids. Trimming took 1 base from V and 4 from J; bases not matched to a gene: 12. The CDR3 loop is CASSLGGRTGWGYEQYF. The CDR3 DNA follows: TGTGCCAGCAGCTTAGGAGGGAGGACAGGGTGGGGGTACGAGCAGTACTTC.

The J gene is TRBJ1-1, the V gene TRBV5-1; 9 positions match TRBD1. Trimming cost V 0 bases and J 3 bases; bases outside gene matches: 12. In germline, CDR1 is SGHRS, CDR2 YFSETQ. The CDR3 covers 18 residues. CDR3 region: CASSLARTPGQGHTEAFF. The CDR3 DNA reads TGCGCCAGCAGCTTGGCCCGTACTCCGGGACAGGGACACACTGAAGCTTTCTTT.

The V call is TRBV11-3, the J call TRBJ2-7; TRBD1 might be the D (5 bases). Germline-derived CDR1 and CDR2 are SGHNT and YENEEA. CDR3 length: 13 amino acids. The V end lost 5 bases, the J end lost 1 base, and 9 bases lay between the germline ends. The CDR3 is CASSQRGSYEQYF. In DNA form, the CDR3 reads TGTGCCAGCAGCCAAAGGGGATCCTACGAGCAGTACTTC.

Only a few counts were recorded for this clone. The chain employs TRBV5-8 and TRBJ1-5; the D gene is possibly TRBD1 (5 bases). The CDR3 length is 14 residues. Germline V gene lookup returns CDR1 SGHTS and CDR2 YDEGEE. V was pared by 2 bases and J by 7 bases, with 13 bases between. The DNA of the CDR3 is TGTGCCAGCAGCTTATACGGGGCTGGACAGCCCCAGCATTTT. Its protein product is CASSLYGAGQPQHF.

This chain joins TRBV7-3 and TRBJ2-1; weak D call: TRBD2 (6 bases). Trimming cost V 5 bases and J 0 bases, with 17 bases left between them. This CDR3 contains 17 residues. Germline V gene lookup returns CDR1 SGHTA and CDR2 FQGTGA. The CDR3: CASSPASAGLSYNEQFF. CDR3 sequence (DNA): TGTGCCAGCAGCCCGGCGTCGGCGGGGCTCTCCTACAATGAGCAGTTCTTC.

V and J are TRBV4-1 and TRBJ2-3; D unclear. The CDR3 spans 15 residues. Germline CDR1 and CDR2: MGHRA and YSYEKL. Trimming cost V 2 bases and J 4 bases, with 13 bases left between them. CDR3 coding DNA: TGCGCCAGCAGCCAAATGCCTTACTCCCCAGATACGCAGTATTTT. Protein product: CASSQMPYSPDTQYF.

V and J are TRBV7-8 and TRBJ1-4; D possibly corresponds to TRBD1 (5 bases). The V and J ends lost 3 bases and 4 bases respectively, with 9 bases between them. The CDR3 sequence is 14 residues long. Per germline, CDR1 SGHVS and CDR2 FQNEAQ. CDR3 nucleotides: TGTGCCAGCAGCTTTACAGGTTTTAATGAAAAACTGTTTTTT. Amino acid sequence: CASSFTGFNEKLFF.

This rearrangement joins TRBV6-6 to TRBJ2-4, with 7 bases that match TRBD1. Germline V gene sequence: CDR1 MNHNY, CDR2 SVGAGI (reference sequence). After removal of 4 bases from V and 6 bases from J, the junction contained 6 bases not matched to a gene. The CDR3 has 14 amino acids. The CDR3 bases are TGTGCCAGCAGTTCCCCGGGACAGTTAAACATTCAGTACTTC. This gives the protein CASSSPGQLNIQYF.